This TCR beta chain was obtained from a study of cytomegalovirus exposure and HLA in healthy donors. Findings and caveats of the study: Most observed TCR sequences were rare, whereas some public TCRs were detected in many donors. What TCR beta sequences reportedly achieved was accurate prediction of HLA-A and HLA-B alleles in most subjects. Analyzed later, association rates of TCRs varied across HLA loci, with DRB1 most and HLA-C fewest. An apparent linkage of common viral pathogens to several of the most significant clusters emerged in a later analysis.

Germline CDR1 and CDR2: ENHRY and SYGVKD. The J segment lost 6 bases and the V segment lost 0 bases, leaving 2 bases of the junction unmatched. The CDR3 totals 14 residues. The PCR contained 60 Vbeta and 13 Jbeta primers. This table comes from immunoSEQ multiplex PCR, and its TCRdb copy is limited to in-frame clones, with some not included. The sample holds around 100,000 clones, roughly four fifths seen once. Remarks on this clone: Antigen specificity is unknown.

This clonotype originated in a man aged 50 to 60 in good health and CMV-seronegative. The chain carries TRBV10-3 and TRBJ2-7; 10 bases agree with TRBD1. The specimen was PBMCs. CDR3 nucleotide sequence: TGTGCCATCAGTGAGTCCCGGGACAGGGGCGAGCAGTACTTC. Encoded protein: CAISESRDRGEQYF.